This TCR beta chain originates from a study of T cells in women clearing cervical HPV infection. Study-wide context: Donors had HPV16-related CIN3 or worse; 2 had invasive cancer. Cases' blood sampling followed lesion detection by median around 150 days (90 to 200).

For this clone: Antigen specificity is unknown. The read gets to within 3 residues of the CDR3 end, and the germline J gene fills in the rest.

Sequencing was performed with immunoSEQ multiplex PCR; in TCRdb, only in-frame clones are kept and a portion is missing. Reported are roughly 42,000 clones; the ten largest clones contain 0.95% to 1.5%. The study, taken as a whole, reports: Cases and controls were distinguished at AUC 0.83 by richness and V genes.

CDR3 length: 13 residues. Germline loops: CDR1 MRHNA, CDR2 SNTAGT. The ends were cut back, 9 bases at V and 6 bases at J, with 17 bases in the middle. The chain recombines TRBV6-4 with TRBJ1-1; a weak D match, TRBD1 (5 bases). Material for sequencing was blood buffy coat. This sequence was found in a woman aged 18 to 75 with a cervical HPV16 infection that either progressed to CIN3+ or cleared (not recorded which). The CDR3 region is CASHDRGFSEAFF. The CDR3 DNA, read in part, is TGTGCCAGTCATGACCGGGGGTTCTCTGAA.